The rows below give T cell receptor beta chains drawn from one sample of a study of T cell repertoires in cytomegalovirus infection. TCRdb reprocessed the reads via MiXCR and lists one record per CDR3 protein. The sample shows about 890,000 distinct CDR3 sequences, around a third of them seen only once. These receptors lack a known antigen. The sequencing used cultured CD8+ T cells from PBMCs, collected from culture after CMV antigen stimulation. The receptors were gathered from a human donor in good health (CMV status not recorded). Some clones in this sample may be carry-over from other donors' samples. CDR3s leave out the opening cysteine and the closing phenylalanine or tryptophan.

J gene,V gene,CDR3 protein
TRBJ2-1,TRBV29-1,SVELQGPNEQF
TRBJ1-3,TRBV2,ASSDSRGSSGNTIY
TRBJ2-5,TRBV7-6,ASSPKPGFRETQY
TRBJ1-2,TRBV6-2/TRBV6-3,ASVGARYGYT
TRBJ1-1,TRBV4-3,ASSTSQRTEAF
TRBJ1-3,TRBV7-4,ASSFTLGSSGNTIY
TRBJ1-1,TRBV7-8,ASSLLGPWTEAF
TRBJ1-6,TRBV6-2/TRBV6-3,ASSYRGSYSPLH
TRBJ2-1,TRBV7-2,ASSEGGDLNEQF
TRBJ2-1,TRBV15,ATSRDRSYNEQF
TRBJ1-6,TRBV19,ASTPGQFSYNSPLH
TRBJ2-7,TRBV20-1,SARPSGGGSYEQY
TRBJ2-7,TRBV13,ASRGLSGGDYEQY
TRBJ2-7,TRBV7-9,ASSFRGRREQY
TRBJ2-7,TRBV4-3,ASSQDLASEQY
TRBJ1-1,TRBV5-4,AWTVMNTEAF
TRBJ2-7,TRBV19,ASSIRSAEHYEQY
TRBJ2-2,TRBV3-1,ASSQDLVTFRIGGELF
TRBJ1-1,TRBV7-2,ASSSSYITEAF
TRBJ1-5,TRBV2,ASSEWAQGSNQPQH
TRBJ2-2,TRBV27,ASKAGTEDGELF
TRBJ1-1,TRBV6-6,ASSPLPEAF
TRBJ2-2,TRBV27,ASSFIGHSNTGELF
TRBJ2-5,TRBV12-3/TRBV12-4,ASSFGPKSQETQY
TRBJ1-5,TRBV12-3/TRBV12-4,ASSIGQGSQPQH
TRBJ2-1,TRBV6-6,ASISGLVGEEQF
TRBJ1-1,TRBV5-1,ASSTPGADRGHPGNTEAF
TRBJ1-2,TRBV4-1,ASSQDRGGTNYGYT
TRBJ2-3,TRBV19,ASSPWGSGGSWDTQY
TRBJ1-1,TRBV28,ASAGQGVLPNTEAF
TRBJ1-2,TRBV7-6,ASSLTAESNYGYT
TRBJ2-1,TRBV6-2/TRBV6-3,ASSLGTGTDEQF
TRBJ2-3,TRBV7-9,ASSLVRGQGAQY
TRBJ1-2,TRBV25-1,ASSEEGGWNGYT
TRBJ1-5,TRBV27,ASGIRQPQH
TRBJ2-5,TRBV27,ASSGDRRKETQY
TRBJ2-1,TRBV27,ASSLRSPGNEQF
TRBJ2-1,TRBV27,ASTPFSGDLYNEQF
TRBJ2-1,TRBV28,ASSLSHLRLASGGEQF
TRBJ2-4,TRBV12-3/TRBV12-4,ASSLGVGTSQY
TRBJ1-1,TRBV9,ASSGMTANEAF
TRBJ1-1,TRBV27,ASSIQGAFAEAF
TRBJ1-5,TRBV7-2,ASSLEAGGGNQPQH
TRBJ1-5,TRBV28,ASSLVRLGNQPQH
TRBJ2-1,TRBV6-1,ASERGFSYNEQF
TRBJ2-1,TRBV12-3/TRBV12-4,ANSPDYLEQF
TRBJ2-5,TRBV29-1,SFPGQQETQY
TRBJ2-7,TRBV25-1,ASSSSFPIEQY
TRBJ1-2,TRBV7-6,ASSLAGPAPYT
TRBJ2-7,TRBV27,ASSLGLVNEQY
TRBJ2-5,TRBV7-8,ASSFAGFQETQY